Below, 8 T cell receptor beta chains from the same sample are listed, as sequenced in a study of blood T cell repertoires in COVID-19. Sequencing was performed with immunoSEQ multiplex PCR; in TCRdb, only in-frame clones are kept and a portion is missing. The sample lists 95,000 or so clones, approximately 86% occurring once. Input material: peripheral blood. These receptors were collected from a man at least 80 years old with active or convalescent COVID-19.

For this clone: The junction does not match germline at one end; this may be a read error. The CDR3: CASSQDGTGLHF. The CDR3 DNA follows: TGTGCCAGCAGCCAGGACGGGACAGGGTTGCACTTC. J is TRBJ2-7 and V is TRBV3-1 (or the pseudogene TRBV3-2), with 9 bases aligning to TRBD1. The CDR3 spans 12 residues. Per the germline V gene, CDR1 is LGHDT and CDR2 is YNNKEL (reference sequence).

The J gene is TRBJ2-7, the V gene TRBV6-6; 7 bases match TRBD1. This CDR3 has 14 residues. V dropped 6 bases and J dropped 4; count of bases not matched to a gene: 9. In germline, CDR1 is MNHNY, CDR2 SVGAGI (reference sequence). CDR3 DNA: TGTGCCAGCAGGACAGGGCTTGGGCAATACGAGCAGTACTTC. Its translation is CASRTGLGQYEQYF.

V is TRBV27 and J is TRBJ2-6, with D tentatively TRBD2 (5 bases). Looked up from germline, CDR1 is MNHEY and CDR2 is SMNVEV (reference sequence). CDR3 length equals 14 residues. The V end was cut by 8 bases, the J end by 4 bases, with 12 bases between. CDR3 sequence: CASRDHSGANVLTF. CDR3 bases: TGTGCCAGCCGGGATCACTCCGGGGCCAACGTCCTGACTTTC.

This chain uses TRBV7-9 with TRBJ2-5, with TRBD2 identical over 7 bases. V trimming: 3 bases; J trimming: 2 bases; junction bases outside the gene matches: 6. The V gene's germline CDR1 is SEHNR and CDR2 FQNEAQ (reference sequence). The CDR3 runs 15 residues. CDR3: CASSLPAGTQETQYF. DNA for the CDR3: TGTGCCAGCAGCTTGCCAGCGGGAACACAAGAGACCCAGTACTTC.

CDR3 in amino acids: CASSQDRPSSGSSYNEQFF. In nucleotides, the CDR3 is TGTGCCAGCAGCCAAGATCGACCCTCTAGCGGGAGCTCCTACAATGAGCAGTTCTTC. The V gene is TRBV3-1 (or the pseudogene TRBV3-2), the J gene TRBJ2-1; TRBD2 agrees at 10 bases. Germline V gives CDR1 LGHDT, CDR2 YNNKEL (reference sequence). The CDR3 length is 19 residues. The V and J ends lost 0 bases and 0 bases, in that order; junction bases with no gene match: 8.

CDR3 in amino acids: CASSRFGASLMNTEAFF. The CDR3 DNA reads TGTGCCAGCAGCCGGTTTGGGGCCAGCTTAATGAACACTGAAGCTTTCTTT. V gene TRBV3-1 (or the pseudogene TRBV3-2) combines with J gene TRBJ1-1; the D gene is possibly TRBD1 (5 bases). Germline loops: CDR1 LGHDT, CDR2 YNNKEL (reference sequence). This CDR3 region has 17 residues. Trimming shortened V by 4 bases and J by 0 bases, and 18 bases separated the two germline ends.

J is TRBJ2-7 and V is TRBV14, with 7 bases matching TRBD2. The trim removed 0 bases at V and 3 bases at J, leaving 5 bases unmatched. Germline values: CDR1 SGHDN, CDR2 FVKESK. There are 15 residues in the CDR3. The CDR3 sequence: CASSQEYWTSYEQYF. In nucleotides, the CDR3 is TGTGCCAGCAGCCAAGAGTATTGGACTAGCTACGAGCAGTACTTC.

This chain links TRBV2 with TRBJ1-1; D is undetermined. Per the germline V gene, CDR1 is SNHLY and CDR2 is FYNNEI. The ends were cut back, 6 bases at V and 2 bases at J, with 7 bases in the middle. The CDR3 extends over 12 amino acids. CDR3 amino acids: CASRRENTEAFF. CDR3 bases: TGTGCCAGCAGGAGGGAAAACACTGAAGCTTTCTTT.